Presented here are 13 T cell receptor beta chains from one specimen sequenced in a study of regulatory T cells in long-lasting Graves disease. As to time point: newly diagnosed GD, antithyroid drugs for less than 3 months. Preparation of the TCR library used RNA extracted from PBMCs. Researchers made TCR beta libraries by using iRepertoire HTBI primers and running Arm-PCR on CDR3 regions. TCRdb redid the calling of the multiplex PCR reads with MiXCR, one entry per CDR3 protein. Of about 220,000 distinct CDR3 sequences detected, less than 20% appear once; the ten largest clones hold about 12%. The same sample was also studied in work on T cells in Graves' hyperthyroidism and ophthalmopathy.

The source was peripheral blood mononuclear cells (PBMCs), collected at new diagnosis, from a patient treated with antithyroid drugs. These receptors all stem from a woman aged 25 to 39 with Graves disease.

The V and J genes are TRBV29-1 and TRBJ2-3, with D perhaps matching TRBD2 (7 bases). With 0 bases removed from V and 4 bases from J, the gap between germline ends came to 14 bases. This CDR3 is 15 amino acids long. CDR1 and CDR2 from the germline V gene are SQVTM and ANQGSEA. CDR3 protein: CSVEDGGGRADTQYF. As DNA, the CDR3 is TGCAGCGTTGAAGATGGGGGCGGGAGAGCAGATACGCAGTATTTT.

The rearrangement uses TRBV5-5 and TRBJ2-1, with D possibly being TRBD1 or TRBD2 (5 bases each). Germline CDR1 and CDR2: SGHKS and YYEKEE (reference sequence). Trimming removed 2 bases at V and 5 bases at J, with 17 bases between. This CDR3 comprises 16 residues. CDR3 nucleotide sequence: TGTGCCAGCAGCTTTATTGCCCGGGGCCCCCACAATGAGCAGTTCTTC. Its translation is CASSFIARGPHNEQFF.

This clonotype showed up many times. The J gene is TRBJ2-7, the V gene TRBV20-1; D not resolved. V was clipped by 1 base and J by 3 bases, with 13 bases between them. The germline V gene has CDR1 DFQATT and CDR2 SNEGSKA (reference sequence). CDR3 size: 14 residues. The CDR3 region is CSARAASGNYEQYF. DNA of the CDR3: TGCAGTGCTAGAGCGGCCAGTGGGAACTACGAGCAGTACTTC.

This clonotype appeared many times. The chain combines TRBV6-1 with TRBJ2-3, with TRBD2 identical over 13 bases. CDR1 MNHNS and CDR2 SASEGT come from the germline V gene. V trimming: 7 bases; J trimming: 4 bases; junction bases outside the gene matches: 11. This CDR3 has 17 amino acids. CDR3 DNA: TGTGCCAGCACTAAAGGACTAGCGGGAGTGAGCTCAGATACGCAGTATTTT. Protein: CASTKGLAGVSSDTQYF.

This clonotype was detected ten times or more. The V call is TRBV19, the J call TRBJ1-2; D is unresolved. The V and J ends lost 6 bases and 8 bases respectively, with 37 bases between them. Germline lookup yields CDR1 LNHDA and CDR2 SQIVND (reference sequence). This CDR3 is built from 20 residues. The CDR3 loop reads CASSPMTAVNNGPMGIGYTF. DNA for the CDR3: TGTGCCAGTAGCCCAATGACGGCAGTAAATAACGGGCCTATGGGGATCGGCTACACCTTC.

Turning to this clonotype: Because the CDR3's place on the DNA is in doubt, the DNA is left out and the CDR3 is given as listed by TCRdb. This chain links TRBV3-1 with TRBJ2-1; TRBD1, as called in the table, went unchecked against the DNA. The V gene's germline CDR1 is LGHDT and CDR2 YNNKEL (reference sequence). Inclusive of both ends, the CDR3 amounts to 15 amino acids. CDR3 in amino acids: CASSRFGQGTYIQYF.

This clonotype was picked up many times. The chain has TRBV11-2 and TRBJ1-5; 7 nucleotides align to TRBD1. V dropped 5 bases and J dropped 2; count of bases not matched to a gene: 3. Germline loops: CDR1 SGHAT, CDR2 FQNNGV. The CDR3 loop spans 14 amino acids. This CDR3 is CASSPDRGNQPQHF. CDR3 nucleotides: TGTGCCAGCAGCCCTGACAGGGGCAATCAGCCCCAGCATTTT.

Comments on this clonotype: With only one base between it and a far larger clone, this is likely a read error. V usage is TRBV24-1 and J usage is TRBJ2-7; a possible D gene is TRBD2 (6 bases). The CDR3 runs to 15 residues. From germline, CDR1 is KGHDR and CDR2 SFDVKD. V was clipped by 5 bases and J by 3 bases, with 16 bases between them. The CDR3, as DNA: TGTGCCACCAGTGCTGGGCGGGGAGGCGGCTACGAGCAGTACTTC. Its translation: CATSAGRGGGYEQYF.

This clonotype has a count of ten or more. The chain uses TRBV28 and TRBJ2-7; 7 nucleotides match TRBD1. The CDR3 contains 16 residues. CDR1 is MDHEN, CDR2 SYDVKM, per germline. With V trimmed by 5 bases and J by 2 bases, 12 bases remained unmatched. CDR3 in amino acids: CASSTHTQGQAYEQYF. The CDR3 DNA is TGTGCCAGCAGTACCCACACACAGGGGCAAGCCTACGAGCAGTACTTC.

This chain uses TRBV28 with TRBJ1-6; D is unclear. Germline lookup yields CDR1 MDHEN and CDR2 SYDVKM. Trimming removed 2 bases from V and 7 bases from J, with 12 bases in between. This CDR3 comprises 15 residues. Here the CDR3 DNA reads TGTGCCAGCAGTTTAGAGGTCAACCCAAATTCACCCCTCCACTTT. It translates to CASSLEVNPNSPLHF. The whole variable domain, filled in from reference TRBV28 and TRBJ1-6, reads DVKVTQSSRYLVKRTGEKVFLECVQDMDHENMFWYRQDPGLGLRLIYFSYDVKMKEKGDIPEGYSVSREKKERFSLILESASTNQTSMYLCASSLEVNPNSPLHFGNGTRLTVT.

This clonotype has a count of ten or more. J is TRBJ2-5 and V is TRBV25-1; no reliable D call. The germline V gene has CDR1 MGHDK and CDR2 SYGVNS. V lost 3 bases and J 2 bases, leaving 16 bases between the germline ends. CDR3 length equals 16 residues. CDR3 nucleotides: TGTGCCAGCAGTGACCCGACCCATAACAAACAAGAGACCCAGTACTTC. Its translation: CASSDPTHNKQETQYF.

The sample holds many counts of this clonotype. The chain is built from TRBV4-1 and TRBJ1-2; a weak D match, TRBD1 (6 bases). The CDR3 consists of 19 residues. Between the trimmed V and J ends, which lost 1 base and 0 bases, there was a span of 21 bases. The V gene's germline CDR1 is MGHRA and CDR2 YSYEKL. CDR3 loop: CASSQGGGRGWTANYGYTF. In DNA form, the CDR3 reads TGCGCCAGCAGCCAAGGAGGGGGTCGTGGGTGGACAGCTAACTATGGCTACACCTTC.

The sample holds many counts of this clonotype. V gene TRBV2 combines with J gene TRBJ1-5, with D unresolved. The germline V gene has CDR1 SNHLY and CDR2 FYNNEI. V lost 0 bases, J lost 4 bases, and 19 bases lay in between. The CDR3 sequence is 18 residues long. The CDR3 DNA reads TGTGCCAGCAGTGAAGCCCCGCCATGGACCGACTGGAATCAGCCCCAGCATTTT. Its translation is CASSEAPPWTDWNQPQHF.